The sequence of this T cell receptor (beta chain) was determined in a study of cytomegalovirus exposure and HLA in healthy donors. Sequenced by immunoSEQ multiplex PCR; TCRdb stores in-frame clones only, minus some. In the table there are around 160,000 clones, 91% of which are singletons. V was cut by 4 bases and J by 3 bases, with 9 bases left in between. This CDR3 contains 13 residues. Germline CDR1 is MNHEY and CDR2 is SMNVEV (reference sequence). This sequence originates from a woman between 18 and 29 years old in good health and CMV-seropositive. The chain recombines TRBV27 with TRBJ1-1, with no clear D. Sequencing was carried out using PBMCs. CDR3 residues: CASSWTGDTEAFF. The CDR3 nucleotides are TGTGCCAGCAGTTGGACGGGAGACACTGAAGCTTTCTTT.